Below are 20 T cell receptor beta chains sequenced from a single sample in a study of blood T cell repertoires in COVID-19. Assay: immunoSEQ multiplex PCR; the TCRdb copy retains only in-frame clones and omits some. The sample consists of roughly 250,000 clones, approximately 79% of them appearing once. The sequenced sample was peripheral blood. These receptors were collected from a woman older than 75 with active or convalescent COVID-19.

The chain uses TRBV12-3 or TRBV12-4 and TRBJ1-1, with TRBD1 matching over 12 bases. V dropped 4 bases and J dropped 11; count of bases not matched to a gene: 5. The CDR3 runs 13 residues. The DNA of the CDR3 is TGTGCCAGCAGTTGGGGGACAGGGGGCGTCGCTTTCTTT. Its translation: CASSWGTGGVAFF.

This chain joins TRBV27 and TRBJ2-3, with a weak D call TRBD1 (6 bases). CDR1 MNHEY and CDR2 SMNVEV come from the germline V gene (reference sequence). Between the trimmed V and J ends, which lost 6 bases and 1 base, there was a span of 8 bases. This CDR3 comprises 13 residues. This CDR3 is CASSHRGTDTQYF. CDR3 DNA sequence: TGTGCCAGCAGCCACAGGGGCACAGATACGCAGTATTTT.

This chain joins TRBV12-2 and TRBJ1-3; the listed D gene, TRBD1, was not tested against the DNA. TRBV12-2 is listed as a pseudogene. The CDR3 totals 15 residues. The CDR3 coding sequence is TGTGCAAGTCGCCACAGGGATGGCTCTGGAAACACCATATATTTT. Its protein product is CASRHRDGSGNTIYF.

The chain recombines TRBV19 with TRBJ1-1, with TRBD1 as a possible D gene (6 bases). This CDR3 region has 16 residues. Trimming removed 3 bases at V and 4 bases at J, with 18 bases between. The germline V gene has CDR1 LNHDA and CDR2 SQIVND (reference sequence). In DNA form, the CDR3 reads TGTGCCAGTAGTATCTTAGGGGCGTTGGGGGCCACTGAAGCTTTCTTT. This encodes CASSILGALGATEAFF.

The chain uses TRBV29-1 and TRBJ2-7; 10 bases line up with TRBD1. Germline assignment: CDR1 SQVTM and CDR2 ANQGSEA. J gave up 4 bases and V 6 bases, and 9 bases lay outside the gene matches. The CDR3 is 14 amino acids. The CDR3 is CSVTYPGQGYEQYF. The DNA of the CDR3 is TGCAGCGTCACATACCCGGGACAGGGGTACGAGCAGTACTTC.

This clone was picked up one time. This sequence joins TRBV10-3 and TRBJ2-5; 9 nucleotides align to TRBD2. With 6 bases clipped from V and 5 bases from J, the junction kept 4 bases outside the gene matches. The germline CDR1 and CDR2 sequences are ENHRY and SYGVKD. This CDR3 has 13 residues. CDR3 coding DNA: TGTGCCATCAGGGGGACTAGCTGGGAGACCCAGTACTTC. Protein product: CAIRGTSWETQYF.

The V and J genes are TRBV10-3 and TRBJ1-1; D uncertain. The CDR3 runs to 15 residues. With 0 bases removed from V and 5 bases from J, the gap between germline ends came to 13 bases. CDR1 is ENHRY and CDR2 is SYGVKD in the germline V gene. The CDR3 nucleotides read TGTGCCATCAGTGAGTCGATCGGGGAGATTACTGAAGCTTTCTTT. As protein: CAISESIGEITEAFF.

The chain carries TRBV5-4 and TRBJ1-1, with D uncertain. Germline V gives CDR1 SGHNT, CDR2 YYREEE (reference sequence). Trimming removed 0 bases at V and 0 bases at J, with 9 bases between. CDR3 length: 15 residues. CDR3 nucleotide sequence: TGTGCCAGCAGCTTGGACAGTTCTATGAACACTGAAGCTTTCTTT. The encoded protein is CASSLDSSMNTEAFF.

CDR3 in DNA: TGTGCCAGCAAGGACATAGTTAACACCCAAGAGACCCAGTACTTC. Encoded protein: CASKDIVNTQETQYF. V is TRBV7-9 and J is TRBJ2-5; possible D gene TRBD1, 5 bases. Per germline, CDR1 SEHNR and CDR2 FQNEAQ (reference sequence). The CDR3 spans 15 residues. The V end lost 7 bases, the J end lost 1 base, and 16 bases lay between the germline ends.

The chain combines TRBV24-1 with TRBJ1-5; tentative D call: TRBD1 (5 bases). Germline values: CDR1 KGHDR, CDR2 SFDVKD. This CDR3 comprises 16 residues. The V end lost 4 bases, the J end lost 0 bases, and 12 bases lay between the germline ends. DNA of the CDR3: TGTGCCACCAGTGACCGCTCGGGGGGTAGCAATCAGCCCCAGCATTTT. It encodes CATSDRSGGSNQPQHF.

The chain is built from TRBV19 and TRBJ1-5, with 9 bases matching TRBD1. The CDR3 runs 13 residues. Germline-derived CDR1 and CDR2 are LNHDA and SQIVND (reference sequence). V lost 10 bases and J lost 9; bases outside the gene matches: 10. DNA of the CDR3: TGTGCCACCTCACGGGACAGGGTATGGCCCCAGCATTTT. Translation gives CATSRDRVWPQHF.

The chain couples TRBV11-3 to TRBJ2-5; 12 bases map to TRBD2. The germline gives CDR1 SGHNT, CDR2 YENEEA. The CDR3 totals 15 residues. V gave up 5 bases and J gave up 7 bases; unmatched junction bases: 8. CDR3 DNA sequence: TGTGCCAGCAGCCCGGGACTAGCGGGCCAGGGGACCCAGTACTTC. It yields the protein CASSPGLAGQGTQYF.

CDR3 region: CATRATSESTDTQYF. The CDR3 DNA sequence: TGTGCCACCAGGGCGACTAGCGAGAGCACAGATACGCAGTATTTT. The J gene is TRBJ2-3, the V gene TRBV24-1, with 8 bases identical to TRBD2. Germline V gene sequence: CDR1 KGHDR, CDR2 SFDVKD. This CDR3 comprises 15 residues. Trimming at V came to 7 bases and at J to 0 bases, leaving 5 bases not matched to a gene.

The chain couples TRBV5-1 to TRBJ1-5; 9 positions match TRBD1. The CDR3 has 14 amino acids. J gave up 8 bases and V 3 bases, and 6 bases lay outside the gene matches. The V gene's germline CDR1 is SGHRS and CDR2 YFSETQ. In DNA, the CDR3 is TGCGCCAGCAGCTCGACAGGGGGGTCCGAGCCCCAGCATTTT. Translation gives CASSSTGGSEPQHF.

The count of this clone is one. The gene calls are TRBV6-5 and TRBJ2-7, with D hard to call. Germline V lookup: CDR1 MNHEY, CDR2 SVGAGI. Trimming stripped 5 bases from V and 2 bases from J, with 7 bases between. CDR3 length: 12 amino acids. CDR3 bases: TGTGCCAGCAGTAAACTACCCTACGAGCAGTACTTC. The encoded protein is CASSKLPYEQYF.

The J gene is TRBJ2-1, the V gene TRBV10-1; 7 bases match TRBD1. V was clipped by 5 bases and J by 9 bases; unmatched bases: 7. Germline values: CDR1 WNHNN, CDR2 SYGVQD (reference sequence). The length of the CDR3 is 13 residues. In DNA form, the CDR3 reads TGCGCCAGCAGTCGACAGGGAGAGGGTGAGCAGTTCTTC. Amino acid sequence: CASSRQGEGEQFF.

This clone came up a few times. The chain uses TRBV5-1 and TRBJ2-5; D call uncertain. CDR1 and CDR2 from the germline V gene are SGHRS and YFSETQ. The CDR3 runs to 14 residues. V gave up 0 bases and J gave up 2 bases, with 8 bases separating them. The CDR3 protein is CASSLGHGQETQYF. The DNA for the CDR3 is TGCGCCAGCAGCTTGGGACATGGACAAGAGACCCAGTACTTC.

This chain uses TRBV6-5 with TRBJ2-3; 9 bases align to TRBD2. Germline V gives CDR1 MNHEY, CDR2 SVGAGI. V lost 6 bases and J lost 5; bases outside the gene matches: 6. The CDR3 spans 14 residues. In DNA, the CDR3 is TGTGCCAGCAGAGCTGCACTAGCGGGAGATACGCAGTATTTT. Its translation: CASRAALAGDTQYF.

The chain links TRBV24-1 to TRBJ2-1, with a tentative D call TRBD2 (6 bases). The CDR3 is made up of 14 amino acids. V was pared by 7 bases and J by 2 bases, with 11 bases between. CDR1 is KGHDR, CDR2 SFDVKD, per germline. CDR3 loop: CATRMGGPYNEQFF. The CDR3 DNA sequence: TGTGCCACCAGAATGGGGGGTCCCTACAATGAGCAGTTCTTC.

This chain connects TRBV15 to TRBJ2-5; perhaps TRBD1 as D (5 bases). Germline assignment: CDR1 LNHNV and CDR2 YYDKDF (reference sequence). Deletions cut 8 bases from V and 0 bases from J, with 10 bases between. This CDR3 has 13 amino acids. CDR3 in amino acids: CATAPGNQETQYF. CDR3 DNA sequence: TGTGCCACCGCCCCAGGGAACCAAGAGACCCAGTACTTC.